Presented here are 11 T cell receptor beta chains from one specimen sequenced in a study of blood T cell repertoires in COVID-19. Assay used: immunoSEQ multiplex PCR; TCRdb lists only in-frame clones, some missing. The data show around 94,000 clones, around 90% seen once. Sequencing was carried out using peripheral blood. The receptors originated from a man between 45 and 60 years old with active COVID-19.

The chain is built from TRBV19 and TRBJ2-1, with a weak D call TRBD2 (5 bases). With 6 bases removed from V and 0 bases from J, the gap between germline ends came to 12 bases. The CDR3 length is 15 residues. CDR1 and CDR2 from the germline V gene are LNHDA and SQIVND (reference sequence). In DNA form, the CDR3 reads TGTGCCAGTAGGTCTCGGGGTACCTCCTACAATGAGCAGTTCTTC. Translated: CASRSRGTSYNEQFF.

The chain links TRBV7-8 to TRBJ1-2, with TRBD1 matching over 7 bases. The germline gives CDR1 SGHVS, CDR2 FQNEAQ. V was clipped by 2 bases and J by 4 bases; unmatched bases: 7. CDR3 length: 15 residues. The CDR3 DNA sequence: TGTGCCAGCAGCTTAACGTCAGGGGGGACCTATGGCTACACCTTC. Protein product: CASSLTSGGTYGYTF.

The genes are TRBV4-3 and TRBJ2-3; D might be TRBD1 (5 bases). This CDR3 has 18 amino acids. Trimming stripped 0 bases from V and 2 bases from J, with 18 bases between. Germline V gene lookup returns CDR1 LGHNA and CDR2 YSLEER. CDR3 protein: CASSQEGGAARPTDTQYF. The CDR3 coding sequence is TGCGCCAGCAGCCAAGAGGGTGGGGCCGCCCGTCCCACAGATACGCAGTATTTT.

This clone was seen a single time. The CDR3 DNA reads TGTGCCAGCAGCAAAAGGGACAGGGGAAGGTACACCTTC. Its translation: CASSKRDRGRYTF. The V call is TRBV21-1, the J call TRBJ1-2; TRBD1 is taken as the D call from the table, unchecked against the DNA. TRBV21-1 is a recognized pseudogene. The length of the CDR3 is 13 residues.

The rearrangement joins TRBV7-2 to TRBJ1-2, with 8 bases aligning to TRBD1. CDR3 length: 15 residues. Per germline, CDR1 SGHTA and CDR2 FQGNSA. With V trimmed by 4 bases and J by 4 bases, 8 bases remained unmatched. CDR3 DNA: TGTGCCAGCAGCTCAGATTACAGGGGGTTCTATGGCTACACCTTC. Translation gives CASSSDYRGFYGYTF.

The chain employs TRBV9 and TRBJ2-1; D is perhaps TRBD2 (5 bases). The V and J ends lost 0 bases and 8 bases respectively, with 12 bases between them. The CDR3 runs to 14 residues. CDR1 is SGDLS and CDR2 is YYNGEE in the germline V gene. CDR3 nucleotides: TGTGCCAGCAGCGTAGTACCGAGGGTCGATGAGCAGTTCTTC. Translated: CASSVVPRVDEQFF.

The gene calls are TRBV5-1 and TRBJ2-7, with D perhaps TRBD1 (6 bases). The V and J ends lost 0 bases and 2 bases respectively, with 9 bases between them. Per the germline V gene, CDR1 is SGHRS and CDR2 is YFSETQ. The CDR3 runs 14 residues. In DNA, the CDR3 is TGCGCCAGCAGCTTGGAGCAGGGGCCCTACGAGCAGTACTTC. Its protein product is CASSLEQGPYEQYF. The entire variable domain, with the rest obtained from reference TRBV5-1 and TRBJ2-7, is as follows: KAGVTQTPRYLIKTRGQQVTLSCSPISGHRSVSWYQQTPGQGLQFLFEYFSETQRNKGNFPGRFSGRQFSNSRSEMNVSTLELGDSALYLCASSLEQGPYEQYFGPGTRLTVT.

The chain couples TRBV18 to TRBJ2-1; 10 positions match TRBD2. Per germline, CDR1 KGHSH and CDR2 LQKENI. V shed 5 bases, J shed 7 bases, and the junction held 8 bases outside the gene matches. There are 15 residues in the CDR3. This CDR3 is CASSTRTSGENEQFF. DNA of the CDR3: TGTGCCAGCTCAACCCGGACTAGCGGTGAAAATGAGCAGTTCTTC.

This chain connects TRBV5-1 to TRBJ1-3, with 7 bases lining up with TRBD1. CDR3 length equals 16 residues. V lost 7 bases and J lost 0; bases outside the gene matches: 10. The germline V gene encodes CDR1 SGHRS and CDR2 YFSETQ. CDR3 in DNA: TGCGCCAGCGGCCAGGGACAGCAGAGCTCTGGAAACACCATATATTTT. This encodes CASGQGQQSSGNTIYF. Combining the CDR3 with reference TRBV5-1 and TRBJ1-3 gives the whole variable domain KAGVTQTPRYLIKTRGQQVTLSCSPISGHRSVSWYQQTPGQGLQFLFEYFSETQRNKGNFPGRFSGRQFSNSRSEMNVSTLELGDSALYLCASGQGQQSSGNTIYFGEGSWLTVV.

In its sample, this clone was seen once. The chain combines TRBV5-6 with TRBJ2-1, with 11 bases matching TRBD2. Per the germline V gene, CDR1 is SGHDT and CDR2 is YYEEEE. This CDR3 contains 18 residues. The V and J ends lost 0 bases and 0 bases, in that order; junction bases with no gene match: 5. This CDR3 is CASSLVLAGGPSYNEQFF. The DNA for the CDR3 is TGTGCCAGCAGCTTGGTTCTAGCGGGGGGACCCTCCTACAATGAGCAGTTCTTC.

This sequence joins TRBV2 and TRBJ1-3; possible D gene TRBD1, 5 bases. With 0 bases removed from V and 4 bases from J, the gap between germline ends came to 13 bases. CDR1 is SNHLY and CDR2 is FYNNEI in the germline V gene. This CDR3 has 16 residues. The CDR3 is CASSEALRAGGNTIYF. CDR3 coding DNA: TGTGCCAGCAGTGAAGCTCTAAGGGCAGGGGGAAACACCATATATTTT. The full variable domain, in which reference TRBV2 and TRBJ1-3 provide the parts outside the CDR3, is EPEVTQTPSHQVTQMGQEVILRCVPISNHLYFYWYRQILGQKVEFLVSFYNNEISEKSEIFDDQFSVERPDGSNFTLKIRSTKLEDSAMYFCASSEALRAGGNTIYFGEGSWLTVV.